This TCR beta chain was recorded in a study of blood T cell repertoires in COVID-19. Looking at the study overall: COVID-19 samples, acute and convalescent, were from the United States, Italy and Spain.

The CDR3 covers 16 residues. Germline CDR1 is SGHRS and CDR2 is YFSETQ. Between the trimmed V and J ends, which lost 3 bases and 4 bases, there was a span of 16 bases. This clone has just one count. In the source study's methods: Estimation of nucleated cell counts relied on the amplification of reference gene primers. Repertoires were generated with immunoSEQ multiplex PCR, while TCRdb's copy carries only in-frame clones and drops some. V and J calls and clone size are copied from that table; D and trimming were computed from the DNA. The data show 300,000 to 350,000 clones, with approximately 88% seen just once and about 1.5% held by the top ten.

The clonotype comes from a woman in her twenties or thirties with COVID-19, enrolled during active disease. V and J are TRBV5-1 and TRBJ2-2; TRBD1 is a possible D gene (5 bases). Sequences were obtained from peripheral blood. The DNA for the CDR3 is TGCGCCAGCAGCTCCACTACCAGGGTTAGCACCGGGGAGCTGTTTTTT. Protein: CASSSTTRVSTGELFF.